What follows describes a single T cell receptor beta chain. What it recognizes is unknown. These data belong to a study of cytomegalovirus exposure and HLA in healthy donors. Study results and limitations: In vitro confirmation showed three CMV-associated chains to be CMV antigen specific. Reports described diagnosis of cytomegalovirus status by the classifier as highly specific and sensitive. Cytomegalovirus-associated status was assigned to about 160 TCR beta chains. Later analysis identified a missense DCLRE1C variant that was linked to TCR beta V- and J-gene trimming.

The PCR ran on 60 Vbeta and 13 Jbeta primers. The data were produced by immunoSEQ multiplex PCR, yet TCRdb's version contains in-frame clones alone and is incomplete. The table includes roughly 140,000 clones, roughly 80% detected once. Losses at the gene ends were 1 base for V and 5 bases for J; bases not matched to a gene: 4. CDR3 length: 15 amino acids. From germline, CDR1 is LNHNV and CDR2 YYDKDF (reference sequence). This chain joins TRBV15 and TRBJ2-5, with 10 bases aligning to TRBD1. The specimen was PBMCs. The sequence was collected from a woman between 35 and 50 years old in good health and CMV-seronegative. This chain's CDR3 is CATSRGQGASETQYF. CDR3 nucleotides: TGTGCCACCAGCAGAGGACAGGGGGCTTCGGAGACCCAGTACTTC.